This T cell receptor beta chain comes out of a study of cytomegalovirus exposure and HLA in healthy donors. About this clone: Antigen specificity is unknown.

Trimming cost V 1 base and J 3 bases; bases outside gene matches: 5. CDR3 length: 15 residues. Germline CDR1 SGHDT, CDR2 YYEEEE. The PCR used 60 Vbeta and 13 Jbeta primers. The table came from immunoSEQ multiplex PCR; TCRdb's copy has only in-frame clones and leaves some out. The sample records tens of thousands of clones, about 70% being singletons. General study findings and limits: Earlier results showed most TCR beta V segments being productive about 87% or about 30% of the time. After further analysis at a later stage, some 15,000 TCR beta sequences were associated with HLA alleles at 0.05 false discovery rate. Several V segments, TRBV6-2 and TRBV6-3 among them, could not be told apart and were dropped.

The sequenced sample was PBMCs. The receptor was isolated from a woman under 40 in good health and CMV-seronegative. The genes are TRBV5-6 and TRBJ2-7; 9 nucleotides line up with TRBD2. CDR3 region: CASSLTSGYDYEQYF. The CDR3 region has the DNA TGTGCCAGCAGCTTGACTAGCGGGTACGACTACGAGCAGTACTTC. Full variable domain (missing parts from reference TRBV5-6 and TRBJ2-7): DAGVTQSPTHLIKTRGQQVTLRCSPKSGHDTVSWYQQALGQGPQFIFQYYEEEERQRGNFPDRFSGHQFPNYSSELNVNALLLGDSALYLCASSLTSGYDYEQYFGPGTRLTVT.